This T cell receptor beta chain was documented in a study of cytomegalovirus exposure and HLA in healthy donors. Study at large: The 110 or so validation repertoires used the same platform as the 666 first-cohort repertoires, a later analysis reported. General study results and limits: Among the CMV-associated chains, a few were confirmed in vitro as specific for CMV antigens. The study designated 160 or so TCR beta chains cytomegalovirus-associated.

As for this clone: Its antigen is undetermined.

Germline loops: CDR1 SGHRS, CDR2 YFSETQ. This CDR3 has 13 residues. Here immunoSEQ multiplex PCR was the method, and the copy in TCRdb shows in-frame clones only, minus some. Altogether 100,000 or so clones are present, 85% being singletons, with the ten largest covering 20% to 25%. Separate from the approximately 670-subject first cohort, the approximately 120-subject validation cohort was the one that the donors belonged to. This TCR was sampled from a man aged 18 to 35 in good health and CMV-seropositive. The material sequenced was PBMCs. V usage is TRBV5-1 and J usage is TRBJ2-7; D might be TRBD1 (6 bases). In DNA form, the CDR3 reads TGCGCCAGCAGCCAAACAGGGTCCTCCGAGCAGTACGTC. Amino acids: CASSQTGSSEQYV.